The T cell receptor beta chain described here comes from a study of early T cells in non-severe SARS-CoV-2 infection. Across the whole study: It was bulk RNA from unsorted whole blood that was sequenced, and the chains were unpaired. General study findings and limits: VDJdb matches were skewed toward anti-spike CD8 T cell responses.

This clonotype was detected many times. The antigen is unknown. As part of library construction, unique molecular identifiers were attached to individual cDNA molecules. TCRdb itself ran the 5' RACE reads through MiXCR, one entry per CDR3 protein. The data show some 85,000 distinct CDR3 sequences, roughly 13% seen once. Trimming stripped 4 bases from V and 7 bases from J, with 13 bases between. Per the germline V gene, CDR1 is LGHDT and CDR2 is YNNKEL (reference sequence). This CDR3 has 13 amino acids. Input material: whole blood. This receptor was taken from an adult who was a healthcare worker with PCR-confirmed SARS-CoV-2 infection or an uninfected control (not recorded which). This chain joins TRBV3-1 and TRBJ1-1; a possible D gene is TRBD1 (5 bases). The CDR3 here is CASSLRGADEAFF. In DNA form, the CDR3 reads TGTGCCAGCAGCCTAAGGGGCGCAGATGAAGCTTTCTTT.